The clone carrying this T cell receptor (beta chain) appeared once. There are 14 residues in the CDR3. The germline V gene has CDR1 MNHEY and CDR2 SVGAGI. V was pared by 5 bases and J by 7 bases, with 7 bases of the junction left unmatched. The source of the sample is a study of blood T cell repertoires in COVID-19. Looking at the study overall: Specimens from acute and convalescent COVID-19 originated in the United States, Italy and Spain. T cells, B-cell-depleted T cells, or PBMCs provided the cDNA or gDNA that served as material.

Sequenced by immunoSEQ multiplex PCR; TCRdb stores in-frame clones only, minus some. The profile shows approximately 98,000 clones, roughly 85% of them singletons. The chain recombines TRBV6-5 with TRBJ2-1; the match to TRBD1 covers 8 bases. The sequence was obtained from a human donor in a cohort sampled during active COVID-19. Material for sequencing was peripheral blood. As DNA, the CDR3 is TGTGCCAGCAGTCTGAGGACAGGGAAGAATGAGCAGTTCTTC. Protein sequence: CASSLRTGKNEQFF.